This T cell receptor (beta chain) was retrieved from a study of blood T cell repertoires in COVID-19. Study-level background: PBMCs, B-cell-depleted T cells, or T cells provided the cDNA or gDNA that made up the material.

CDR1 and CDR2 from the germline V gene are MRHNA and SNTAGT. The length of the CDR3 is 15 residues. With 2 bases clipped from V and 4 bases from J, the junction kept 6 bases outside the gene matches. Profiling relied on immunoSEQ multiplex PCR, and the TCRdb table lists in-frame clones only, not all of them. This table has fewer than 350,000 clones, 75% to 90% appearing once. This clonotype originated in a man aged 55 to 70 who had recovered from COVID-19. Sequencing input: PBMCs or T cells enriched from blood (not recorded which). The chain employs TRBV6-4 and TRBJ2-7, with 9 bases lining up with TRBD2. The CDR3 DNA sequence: TGTGCCAGCAGTGACCTCCGGACTAGCGCTTACGAGCAGTACTTC. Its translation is CASSDLRTSAYEQYF.